This T cell receptor beta chain was captured in a study of blood T cells in healthy people across ages. As concerns this clonotype: What it binds is unknown.

A second PCR, run for roughly 7 to 11 cycles, used a sample-barcoded 5' primer plus a J-beta primer mix. In TCRdb, the 5' RACE reads were re-called with MiXCR into one record per CDR3 protein. Of roughly 680,000 distinct CDR3 sequences in the sample, about 51% were seen once. With each sample, at least 5 micrograms of total RNA were extracted. The study's findings and limits: While age rose, TCR beta diversity per million T cells dropped in a roughly linear way.

CDR1 is SGHRS and CDR2 is YFSETQ in the germline V gene. The CDR3 totals 18 residues. The V segment lost 0 bases and the J segment 0 bases; nucleotides outside the gene matches: 10. The sequence was collected from a woman aged 80 or older in good health. This rearrangement joins TRBV5-1 to TRBJ2-3; 7 bases line up with TRBD2. Sample: blood. CDR3 nucleotide sequence: TGCGCCAGCAGCTTGGCCGAAGGGTGGCGGGAGAGCACAGATACGCAGTATTTT. Translated, it gives CASSLAEGWRESTDTQYF.